This entry concerns a single T cell receptor (beta chain). This record comes from a study of blood T cell repertoires in COVID-19. Study-wide context: Italy, Spain and the United States were the sources of the convalescent and acute COVID-19 samples. Nucleic acid was either cDNA or gDNA, and it came from T cells, B-cell-depleted T cells, or PBMCs.

This CDR3 is built from 14 residues. The germline V gene has CDR1 MGHRA and CDR2 YSYEKL. V was shortened by 0 bases and J by 6 bases, with 11 bases between the two germline ends. Source study methods: Nucleated cell counts were estimated from reference gene primer amplification. Some clones are missing from TCRdb's copy, which holds only in-frame ones; the method was immunoSEQ multiplex PCR. The V and J calls and the clone size are those of that table, but D and trimming were determined from the DNA. The profile shows some 150,000 clones, approximately 90% of them singletons. The chain has TRBV4-1 and TRBJ1-2; maybe TRBD1 (5 bases). The specimen sequenced was peripheral blood. This receptor was identified in a woman between 50 and 59 years old with active or convalescent COVID-19. The CDR3 protein is CASSQDAQGHGYTF. In DNA, the CDR3 is TGCGCCAGCAGCCAAGATGCCCAGGGCCATGGCTACACCTTC.